This TCR beta chain was sequenced during a study of patients and donors after allogeneic stem cell transplantation. The germline V gene has CDR1 SGHTA and CDR2 FQGTGA. The V end was cut by 1 base, the J end by 5 bases, with 10 bases between. The CDR3 consists of 14 residues. TCRdb reanalysed the RT-PCR reads using MiXCR and keeps one entry per CDR3 protein. The table shows roughly 960,000 distinct CDR3 sequences, with around 17% occurring only once. This chain uses TRBV7-3 with TRBJ2-3, with D possibly TRBD2 on 7 matching bases. The specimen was blood, either unsorted or a sorted T cell fraction (not recorded which). The receptor comes from a human donor who was either an allogeneic HSCT recipient or a stem cell or donor lymphocyte infusion donor (not recorded which). It is not recorded whose cells these are; they may come from a transplant donor. As DNA, the CDR3 is TGTGCCAGCAGCTTAAACGGGGGGCAAGATACGCAGTATTTT. As protein: CASSLNGGQDTQYF.